The 25 T cell receptor beta chains presented below share a single source sample, sequenced in a study of regulatory T cells. Amplification used 52 TRBV primers and 13 TRBJ primers. Sequencing was performed with immunoSEQ multiplex PCR; in TCRdb, only in-frame clones are kept and a portion is missing. The sample lists about 21,000 clones; approximately 91% were seen once. These receptors have no identified antigens. Study-level findings and limits: Hydrophobic residues at CDR3 positions 6 and 7 were enriched in conventional CD4+ T cells of CD3G-deficient patients.

The sample comprised conventional CD4+ T cells sorted from blood. These receptors all stem from a child under 18 with CD3G deficiency.

V gene TRBV28 combines with J gene TRBJ2-7; 10 bases match TRBD2. With V trimmed by 5 bases and J by 3 bases, 7 bases remained unmatched. Germline V CDR1 and CDR2: MDHEN, SYDVKM. The CDR3 is made up of 15 amino acids. The CDR3, as DNA: TGTGCCAGCAGTCCTAGCGGGAGAAAATTCTACGAGCAGTACTTC. This sequence encodes CASSPSGRKFYEQYF.

V is TRBV18 and J is TRBJ2-7; 9 bases align to TRBD1. CDR1 and CDR2 (germline): KGHSH, LQKENI. The CDR3 spans 14 residues. J gave up 4 bases and V 4 bases, and 5 bases lay outside the gene matches. The CDR3 region is CASSLGGQGYEQYF. For the CDR3, the DNA is TGTGCCAGCTCACTCGGGGGACAGGGATACGAGCAGTACTTC.

The chain is built from TRBV11-3 and TRBJ2-7; the D is unclear. Per germline, CDR1 SGHNT and CDR2 YENEEA. The CDR3 contains 13 residues. The ends were cut back, 4 bases at V and 3 bases at J, with 10 bases in the middle. This chain's CDR3 is CASSSFLIYEQYF. The CDR3 nucleotides are TGTGCCAGCAGCTCCTTTCTCATCTACGAGCAGTACTTC. The full variable domain, its missing parts supplied by reference TRBV11-3 and TRBJ2-7, is EAGVVQSPRYKIIEKKQPVAFWCNPISGHNTLYWYLQNLGQGPELLIRYENEEAVDDSQLPKDRFSAERLKGVDSTLKIQPAELGDSAVYLCASSSFLIYEQYFGPGTRLTVT.

The chain joins TRBV7-9 to TRBJ2-1; 8 nucleotides line up with TRBD1. CDR3 size: 15 residues. The junction had 6 bases not matched to a gene; V was cut back by 5 bases and J by 3 bases. CDR1 and CDR2 from the germline V gene are SEHNR and FQNEAQ (reference sequence). CDR3 in DNA: TGTGCCAGCAGCCAGGACAGGGTCCTCTACAATGAGCAGTTCTTC. Its translation is CASSQDRVLYNEQFF.

The V and J genes are TRBV23-1 and TRBJ2-7; weak D call: TRBD1 (5 bases). TRBV23-1 falls under the ORF class, with uncertain function. CDR3 length: 13 residues. The V gene lost 3 bases and the J gene lost 3 bases, with 9 bases spanning the gap. CDR3 coding DNA: TGCGCCAGCAGTCACCCCGGACACTACGAGCAGTACTTC. As protein: CASSHPGHYEQYF.

This clone occurred once. The chain links TRBV10-2 to TRBJ2-3; D perhaps matches TRBD1 (6 bases). CDR3 length: 13 residues. Germline loops: CDR1 WSHSY, CDR2 SAAADI. Trimming cost V 3 bases and J 3 bases, with 7 bases left between them. CDR3 bases: TGCGCCAGCAGTGAACAGGGAACAGATACGCAGTATTTT. Its translation is CASSEQGTDTQYF.

The chain carries TRBV10-3 and TRBJ1-1; the match to TRBD1 covers 9 bases. The CDR3 runs 16 residues. V dropped 5 bases and J dropped 3; count of bases not matched to a gene: 10. Germline V gene sequence: CDR1 ENHRY, CDR2 SYGVKD. Here the CDR3 reads CAISPAPTGGYTEAFF. The CDR3 nucleotides are TGTGCCATCAGTCCAGCCCCGACAGGGGGGTACACTGAAGCTTTCTTT.

The genes are TRBV18 and TRBJ2-1, with D possibly being TRBD1 (5 bases). Trimming pared 4 bases from V and 7 bases from J, leaving 8 bases between. Germline CDR1 is KGHSH and CDR2 is LQKENI. This CDR3 is 12 amino acids long. This chain's CDR3 is CASSQQGNEQFF. The CDR3 bases are TGTGCCAGCTCACAGCAGGGAAATGAGCAGTTCTTC.

V gene TRBV6-1 combines with J gene TRBJ1-1; D gene ambiguous. CDR1 MNHNS and CDR2 SASEGT come from the germline V gene. Trimming stripped 4 bases from V and 1 base from J, with 4 bases between. The CDR3 has 12 residues. The DNA for the CDR3 is TGTGCCAGCAGTGCCAAGAACACTGAAGCTTTCTTT. Protein: CASSAKNTEAFF.

This clone has only one observation. CDR3 in DNA: TGTGCCAGCCGATATGCGGGAGGCTACGAGCAGTACTTC. It encodes CASRYAGGYEQYF. The chain links TRBV6-1 to TRBJ2-7; the match to TRBD2 covers 8 bases. V lost 8 bases and J lost 3; bases outside the gene matches: 6. This CDR3 comprises 13 residues. In germline, CDR1 is MNHNS, CDR2 SASEGT.

This chain connects TRBV7-8 to TRBJ2-3; 15 nucleotides align to TRBD2. Germline CDR1 is SGHVS and CDR2 is FQNEAQ. This CDR3 is 16 amino acids long. Trimming removed 5 bases from V and 3 bases from J; junction bases left unmatched: 3. CDR3 DNA sequence: TGTGCCAGCAGCAAAGGACTAGCGGGAGGGACAGATACGCAGTATTTT. Translation gives CASSKGLAGGTDTQYF.

V gene TRBV28 combines with J gene TRBJ2-7; TRBD2 aligns across 7 bases. The ends lost 3 bases at V and 6 bases at J; junction bases unmatched: 8. Germline loops: CDR1 MDHEN, CDR2 SYDVKM. The CDR3 is 14 residues long. CDR3: CASSFRGRAGEQYF. CDR3 DNA sequence: TGTGCCAGCAGTTTCCGTGGGAGGGCGGGCGAGCAGTACTTC.

The gene calls are TRBV28 and TRBJ2-3, with 14 bases lining up with TRBD2. Germline lookup yields CDR1 MDHEN and CDR2 SYDVKM. CDR3 size: 18 residues. The V gene end was trimmed by 6 bases and the J gene end by 4 bases; junction bases not matched to a gene: 12. CDR3 sequence: CASRPTSGRALGADTQYF. The DNA of the CDR3 is TGTGCCAGCAGACCGACTAGCGGGAGGGCCCTGGGGGCAGATACGCAGTATTTT.

Only one count was recorded for this clone. The chain is built from TRBV7-9 and TRBJ2-1; 14 bases match TRBD2. Germline V gives CDR1 SEHNR, CDR2 FQNEAQ (reference sequence). Unmatched junction bases numbered 9, after V lost 5 bases and J lost 6 bases. The CDR3 length is 17 residues. The CDR3 DNA reads TGTGCCAGCAGCCCCCCGGGCGGACTAGCGGGAGGCAATGAGCAGTTCTTC. The encoded protein is CASSPPGGLAGGNEQFF.

This rearrangement joins TRBV5-1 to TRBJ1-2; D is undetermined. The germline V gene has CDR1 SGHRS and CDR2 YFSETQ. The CDR3 covers 13 residues. V was clipped by 4 bases and J by 7 bases, with 14 bases between them. CDR3 in DNA: TGCGCCAGCAGCCCCTCCAGCAAGGTTGGCTACACCTTC. Residues: CASSPSSKVGYTF.

The chain uses TRBV7-9 and TRBJ2-5; TRBD1 agrees at 9 bases. The CDR3 runs to 16 residues. CDR1 is SEHNR, CDR2 FQNEAQ, per germline (reference sequence). V was clipped by 5 bases and J by 3 bases; unmatched bases: 10. CDR3 sequence: CASSLGTGPVKETQYF. For the CDR3, the DNA is TGTGCCAGCAGCCTCGGGACAGGGCCCGTAAAAGAGACCCAGTACTTC.

The rearrangement joins TRBV28 to TRBJ2-6, with no clear D. CDR3 length equals 15 residues. The ends were cut back, 6 bases at V and 0 bases at J, with 9 bases in the middle. Germline CDR1 is MDHEN and CDR2 is SYDVKM. Written as DNA, the CDR3 is TGTGCCAGCAGCCAACAGAGCTCTGGGGCCAACGTCCTGACTTTC. Its protein product is CASSQQSSGANVLTF.

This chain links TRBV19 with TRBJ2-3; D not resolved. V dropped 5 bases and J dropped 6 bases, with 21 bases sitting between them. CDR3 length: 16 amino acids. Germline V CDR1 and CDR2: LNHDA, SQIVND (reference sequence). The chain's CDR3 is CASSPNPRNGLDTQYF. The CDR3, as DNA: TGTGCCAGTAGTCCGAACCCCCGGAATGGCTTGGATACGCAGTATTTT. The full variable domain, its missing parts supplied by reference TRBV19 and TRBJ2-3, is DGGITQSPKYLFRKEGQNVTLSCEQNLNHDAMYWYRQDPGQGLRLIYYSQIVNDFQKGDIAEGYSVSREKKESFPLTVTSAQKNPTAFYLCASSPNPRNGLDTQYFGPGTRLTVL.

The genes are TRBV13 and TRBJ2-5, with TRBD1 as a possible D gene (6 bases). V was trimmed by 2 bases and J by 2 bases, leaving 9 bases between them. Germline V gene lookup returns CDR1 PRHDT and CDR2 FYEKMQ (reference sequence). This CDR3 has 14 amino acids. The CDR3 loop is CASSLNRAQETQYF. CDR3 nucleotide sequence: TGTGCCAGCAGCTTAAACAGGGCGCAAGAGACCCAGTACTTC.

The chain is built from TRBV11-3 and TRBJ2-5; D may be TRBD1 or TRBD2 (5 bases each). The V gene lost 2 bases and the J gene lost 5 bases, with 9 bases spanning the gap. This CDR3 comprises 13 residues. From germline, CDR1 is SGHNT and CDR2 YENEEA. The CDR3: CASSLRGAETQYF. As DNA, the CDR3 is TGTGCCAGCAGCTTAAGGGGAGCGGAGACCCAGTACTTC.

This chain connects TRBV5-1 to TRBJ2-2, with 7 bases identical to TRBD2. This CDR3 region has 15 residues. Per germline, CDR1 SGHRS and CDR2 YFSETQ. The V and J ends lost 3 bases and 0 bases, in that order; junction bases with no gene match: 2. The CDR3, as DNA: TGCGCCAGCAGCTGGGAGGGCTCGAACACCGGGGAGCTGTTTTTT. Translated: CASSWEGSNTGELFF.

The chain has TRBV28 and TRBJ1-5; 7 positions agree with TRBD1. The CDR3 is 15 residues long. CDR1 is MDHEN and CDR2 is SYDVKM in the germline V gene. V lost 2 bases, J lost 7 bases, and 8 bases stayed unmatched. The CDR3 protein is CASSLNRGLLQPQHF. As DNA, the CDR3 is TGTGCCAGCAGTTTAAACAGGGGTTTGTTGCAGCCCCAGCATTTT.

This chain uses TRBV6-1 with TRBJ2-7; 11 bases are shared with TRBD1. The CDR3 sequence is 14 residues long. Germline V CDR1 and CDR2: MNHNS, SASEGT. The V gene end was trimmed by 6 bases and the J gene end by 6 bases; junction bases not matched to a gene: 7. CDR3 DNA: TGTGCCAGCAGGTCCCGGGACAGGGGGGCCGAGCAGTACTTC. Its translation is CASRSRDRGAEQYF.

The DNA of the CDR3 is TGTGCCAGCAGCCGTGGGACTAGTTACGAGCAGTACTTC. Translation: CASSRGTSYEQYF. V gene TRBV6-1 combines with J gene TRBJ2-7; TRBD2 agrees at 8 bases. Germline V gene sequence: CDR1 MNHNS, CDR2 SASEGT. This CDR3 has 13 residues. V was clipped by 6 bases and J by 4 bases; unmatched bases: 5.

The J gene is TRBJ2-7, the V gene TRBV11-3; D ambiguous. Germline CDR1 is SGHNT and CDR2 is YENEEA. Trimming shortened V by 0 bases and J by 2 bases, and 8 bases separated the two germline ends. This CDR3 is 14 amino acids long. This CDR3 is CASSLDSGAYEQYF. The CDR3 nucleotides are TGTGCCAGCAGCTTAGATTCCGGAGCCTACGAGCAGTACTTC.